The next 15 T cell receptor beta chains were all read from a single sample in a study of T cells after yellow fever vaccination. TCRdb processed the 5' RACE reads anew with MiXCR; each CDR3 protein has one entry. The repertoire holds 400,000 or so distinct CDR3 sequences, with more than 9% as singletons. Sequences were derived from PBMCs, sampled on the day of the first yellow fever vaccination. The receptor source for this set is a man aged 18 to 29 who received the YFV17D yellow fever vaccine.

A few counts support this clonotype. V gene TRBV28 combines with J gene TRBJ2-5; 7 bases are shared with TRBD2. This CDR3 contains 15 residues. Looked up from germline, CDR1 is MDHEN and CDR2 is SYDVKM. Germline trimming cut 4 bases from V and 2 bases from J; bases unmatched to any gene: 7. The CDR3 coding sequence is TGTGCCAGCAGTTCGACTAGCTTCAATCAAGAGACCCAGTACTTC. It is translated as CASSSTSFNQETQYF.

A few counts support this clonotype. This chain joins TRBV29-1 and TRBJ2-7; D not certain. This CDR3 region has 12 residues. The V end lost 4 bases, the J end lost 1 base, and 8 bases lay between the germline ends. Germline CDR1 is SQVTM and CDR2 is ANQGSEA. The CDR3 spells CSVADVSYEQYF. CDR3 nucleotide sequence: TGCAGCGTTGCGGACGTATCCTACGAGCAGTACTTC.

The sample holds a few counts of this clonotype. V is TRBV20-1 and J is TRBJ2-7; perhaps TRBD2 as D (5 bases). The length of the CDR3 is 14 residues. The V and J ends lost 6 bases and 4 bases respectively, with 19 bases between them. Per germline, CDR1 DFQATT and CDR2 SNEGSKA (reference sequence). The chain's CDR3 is CSARLMKTGYEQYF. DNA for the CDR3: TGCAGTGCCAGACTTATGAAGACGGGGTACGAGCAGTACTTC.

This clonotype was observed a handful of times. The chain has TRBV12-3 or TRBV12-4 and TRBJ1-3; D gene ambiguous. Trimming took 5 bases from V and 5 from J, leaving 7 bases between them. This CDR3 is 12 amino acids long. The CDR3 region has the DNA TGTGCCAGCAGTGCTTACAGAAACACCATATATTTT. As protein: CASSAYRNTIYF.

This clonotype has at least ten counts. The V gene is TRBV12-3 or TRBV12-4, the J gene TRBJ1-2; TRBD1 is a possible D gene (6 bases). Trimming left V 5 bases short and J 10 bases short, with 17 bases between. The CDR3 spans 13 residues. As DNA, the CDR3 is TGTGCCAGCAGTCGAATACAGGGTGGTGTCTACACCTTC. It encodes CASSRIQGGVYTF.

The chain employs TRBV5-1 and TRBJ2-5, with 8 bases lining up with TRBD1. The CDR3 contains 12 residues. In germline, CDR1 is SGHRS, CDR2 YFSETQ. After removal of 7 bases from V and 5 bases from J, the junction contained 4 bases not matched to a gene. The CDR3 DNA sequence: TGCGCCAGCCGCCGGGACAGGGAGACCCAGTACTTC. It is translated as CASRRDRETQYF.

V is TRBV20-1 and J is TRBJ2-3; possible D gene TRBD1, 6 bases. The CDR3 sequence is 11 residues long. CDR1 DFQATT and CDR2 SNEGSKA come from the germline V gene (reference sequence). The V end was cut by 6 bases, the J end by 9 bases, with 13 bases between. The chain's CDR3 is CSATHRVTQYF. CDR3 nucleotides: TGCAGTGCAACCCACAGGGTAACGCAGTATTTT.

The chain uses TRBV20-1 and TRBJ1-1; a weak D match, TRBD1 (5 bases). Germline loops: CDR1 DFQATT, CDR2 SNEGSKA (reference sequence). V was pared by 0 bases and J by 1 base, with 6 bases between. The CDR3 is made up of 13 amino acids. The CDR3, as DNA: TGCAGTGCTAGAGATGACAGGAACACTGAAGCTTTCTTT. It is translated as CSARDDRNTEAFF.

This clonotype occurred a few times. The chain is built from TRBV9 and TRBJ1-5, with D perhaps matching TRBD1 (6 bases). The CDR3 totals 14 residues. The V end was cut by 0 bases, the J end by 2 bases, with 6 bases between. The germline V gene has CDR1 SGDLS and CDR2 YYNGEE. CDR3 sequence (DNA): TGTGCCAGCAGCGTAGGACAGGGCAATCAGCCCCAGCATTTT. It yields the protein CASSVGQGNQPQHF.

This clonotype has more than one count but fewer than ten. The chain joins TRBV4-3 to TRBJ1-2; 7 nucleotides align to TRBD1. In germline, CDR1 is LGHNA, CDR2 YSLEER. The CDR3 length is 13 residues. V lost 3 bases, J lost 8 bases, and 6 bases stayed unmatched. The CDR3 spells CASSHLTGSGYTF. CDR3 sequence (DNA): TGCGCCAGCAGCCACCTGACAGGGTCCGGCTACACCTTC.

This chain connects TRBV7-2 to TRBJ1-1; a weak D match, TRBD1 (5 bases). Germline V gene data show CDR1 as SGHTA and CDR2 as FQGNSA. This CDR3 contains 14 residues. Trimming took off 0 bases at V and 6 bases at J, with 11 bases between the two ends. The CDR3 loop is CASSLAPGPSEAFF. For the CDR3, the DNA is TGTGCCAGCAGCTTAGCCCCGGGACCGTCTGAAGCTTTCTTT.

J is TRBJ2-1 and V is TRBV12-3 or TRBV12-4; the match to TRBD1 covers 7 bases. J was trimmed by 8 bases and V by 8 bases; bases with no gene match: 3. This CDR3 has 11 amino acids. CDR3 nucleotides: TGTGCCAGCTCCGACAGGGATGAGCAGTTCTTC. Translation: CASSDRDEQFF.

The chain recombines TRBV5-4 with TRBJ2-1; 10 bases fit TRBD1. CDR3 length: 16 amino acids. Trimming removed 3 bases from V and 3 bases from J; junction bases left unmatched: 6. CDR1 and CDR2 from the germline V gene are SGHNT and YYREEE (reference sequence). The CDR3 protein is CASSWGGDRGYNEQFF. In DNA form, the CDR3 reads TGTGCCAGCAGCTGGGGGGGGGACAGGGGCTACAATGAGCAGTTCTTC.

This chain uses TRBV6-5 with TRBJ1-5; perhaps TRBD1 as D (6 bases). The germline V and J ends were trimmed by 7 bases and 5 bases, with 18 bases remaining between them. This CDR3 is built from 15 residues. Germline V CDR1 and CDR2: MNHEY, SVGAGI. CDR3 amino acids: CASKPDRTAYQPQHF. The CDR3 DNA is TGTGCCAGCAAACCCGATAGGACAGCCTATCAGCCCCAGCATTTT.

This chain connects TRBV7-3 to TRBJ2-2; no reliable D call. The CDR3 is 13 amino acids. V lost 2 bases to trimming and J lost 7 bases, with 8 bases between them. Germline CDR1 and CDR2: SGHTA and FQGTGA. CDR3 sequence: CASSLSSGGELFF. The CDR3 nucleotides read TGTGCCAGCAGCTTATCCTCTGGCGGGGAGCTGTTTTTT.